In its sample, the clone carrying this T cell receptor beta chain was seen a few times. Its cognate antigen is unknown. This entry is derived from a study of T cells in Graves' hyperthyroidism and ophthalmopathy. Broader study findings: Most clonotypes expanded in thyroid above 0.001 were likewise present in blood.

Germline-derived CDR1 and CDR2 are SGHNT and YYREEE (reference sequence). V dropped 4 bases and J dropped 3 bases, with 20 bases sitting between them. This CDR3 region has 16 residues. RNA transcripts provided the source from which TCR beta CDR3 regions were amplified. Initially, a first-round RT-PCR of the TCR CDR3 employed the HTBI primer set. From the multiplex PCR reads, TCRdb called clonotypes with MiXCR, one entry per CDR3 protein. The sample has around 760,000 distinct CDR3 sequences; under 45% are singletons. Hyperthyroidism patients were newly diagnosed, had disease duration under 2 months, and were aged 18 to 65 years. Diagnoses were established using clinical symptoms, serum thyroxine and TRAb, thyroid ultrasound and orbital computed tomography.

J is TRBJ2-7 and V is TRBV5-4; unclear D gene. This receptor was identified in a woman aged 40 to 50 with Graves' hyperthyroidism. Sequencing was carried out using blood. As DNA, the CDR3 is TGTGCCAGCAGCCAGGACCTTACTCGCATCAGCTACGAGCAGTACTTC. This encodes CASSQDLTRISYEQYF.